The text below deals with one T cell receptor beta chain. No antigen is known for it. This sample was taken from a study of CD8 T cells in Susac syndrome. This CDR3 region has 15 residues. V was pared by 5 bases and J by 2 bases, with 14 bases between. Reverse transcription of roughly 0.45 to 1 ug RNA used random hexamers. The TCR beta CDR3 was amplified by immunoSEQ multiplex PCR across 54 Vbeta, 13 Jbeta. MiXCR was run by TCRdb on the immunoSEQ multiplex PCR reads, yielding one entry per CDR3 protein. The sample has 200,000 to 300,000 distinct CDR3 sequences; 90% to 96% are singletons. Findings and caveats of the study: CD4+ T cell repertoires in Susac syndrome lacked clonal expansion.

As judged by recently defined diagnostic criteria, patients with Susac syndrome had definite or probable disease. Bulk CD8+ and CD4+ cells came from magnetic negative isolation; CD8+ TEMRA by FACS. The chain carries TRBV12-3 or TRBV12-4 and TRBJ2-3; D unresolved. The sequence derives from a human donor with Susac syndrome. The sample consisted of CD4+ T cells from PBMCs. The CDR3: CASSRGPSTTDTQYF. CDR3 DNA: TGTGCCAGCAGTCGCGGTCCCAGCACCACAGATACGCAGTATTTT.